The sequence of this TCR beta chain was determined in a study of CD8+ T cells in alopecia areata. As the sequencing template, cDNA was produced by extracting RNA and reverse transcribing it. The repertoire was sequenced with immunoSEQ multiplex PCR; TCRdb's copy has only in-frame clones and lacks some. The sample has some 120,000 clones; less than 75% are singletons. V shed 4 bases and J 8 bases; nucleotides not matched to a gene: 11. Germline-derived CDR1 and CDR2 are SGHRS and YFSETQ. The length of the CDR3 is 15 residues. Treatment here: oral pan-JAK inhibitor, 5-10 mg twice daily. PBMC-derived CD4+ and CD8+ T cells were sorted.

Material: CD8+ T cells sorted from blood, obtained at week 24, from a patient treated with tofacitinib. The chain couples TRBV5-1 to TRBJ1-4, with 7 bases that match TRBD1. The clonotype originates from a human donor with alopecia areata. CDR3 protein: CASSGGQSGGEKLFF. Here the CDR3 DNA reads TGCGCCAGCAGCGGGGGACAGTCTGGGGGCGAAAAACTGTTTTTT.